The 26 T cell receptor beta chains reported below all come from one sample, sequenced in a study of cytomegalovirus exposure and HLA in healthy donors. PCR amplification relied on 60 Vbeta primers (plus 13 Jbeta primers). Only in-frame clones appear in the TCRdb table, and some are missing; sequencing was by immunoSEQ multiplex PCR. Seen here are about 150,000 clones, 82% observed once, and the top ten hold approximately 6%. Source material: PBMCs. These receptors were collected from a man in his thirties or forties in good health and CMV-seropositive.

This chain links TRBV28 with TRBJ2-6, with 8 bases lining up with TRBD2. The V and J ends lost 5 bases and 9 bases, in that order; junction bases with no gene match: 9. The germline gives CDR1 MDHEN, CDR2 SYDVKM. There are 15 residues in the CDR3. CDR3 DNA sequence: TGTGCCAGCAGTGTTAGCGGGGCCCGGGACAACGTCCTGACTTTC. Translated: CASSVSGARDNVLTF.

The chain uses TRBV20-1 and TRBJ1-1; maybe TRBD1 (6 bases). The V end was cut by 5 bases, the J end by 8 bases, with 12 bases between. Per germline, CDR1 DFQATT and CDR2 SNEGSKA (reference sequence). CDR3 length: 11 amino acids. The CDR3, as DNA: TGCAGTGCTTACCCCGGGACAGAAGCTTTCTTT. This encodes CSAYPGTEAFF.

About this clone itself: At one boundary the junction diverges from the germline segment, which might be a read error. The chain joins TRBV11-2 to TRBJ2-7; TRBD2 matches 10 bases. Germline V gene lookup returns CDR1 SGHAT and CDR2 FQNNGV. This CDR3 is built from 13 residues. The CDR3 spells CASSLVSGGLASF. CDR3 DNA sequence: TGTGCCAGCAGCTTAGTTTCTGGGGGACTAGCGAGCTTC.

The chain combines TRBV4-1 with TRBJ2-1, with a weak D call TRBD2 (5 bases). Germline loops: CDR1 MGHRA, CDR2 YSYEKL. The V gene lost 4 bases and the J gene lost 2 bases, with 12 bases spanning the gap. The CDR3 totals 15 residues. The chain's CDR3 is CASSRRAVAYNEQFF. Written as DNA, the CDR3 is TGCGCCAGCAGCCGACGAGCGGTAGCCTACAATGAGCAGTTCTTC.

This clone was counted only a few times. The junction differs from germline at one of its ends, possibly a read error. This chain links TRBV7-9 with TRBJ2-7, with D perhaps TRBD1 (6 bases). Germline loops: CDR1 SEHNR, CDR2 FQNEAQ (reference sequence). CDR3 length equals 11 residues. The CDR3 coding sequence is TGTTCCAGCAGCTGGGACAACGAGCAGTACTTC. Translated, it gives CSSSWDNEQYF. Filled out from reference TRBV7-9 and TRBJ2-7, the complete variable domain reads DTGVSQNPRHKITKRGQNVTFRCDPISEHNRLYWYRQTLGQGPEFLTYFQNEAQLEKSRLLSDRFSAERPKGSFSTLEIQRTEQGDSAMYLCSSSWDNEQYFGPGTRLTVT.

The genes are TRBV7-2 and TRBJ1-6; D not certain. CDR3 size: 15 residues. The germline V and J ends were trimmed by 2 bases and 6 bases, with 11 bases remaining between them. Germline V gives CDR1 SGHTA, CDR2 FQGNSA. Here the CDR3 reads CASSLSGTPNSPLHF. DNA for the CDR3: TGTGCCAGCAGCTTAAGCGGAACGCCTAATTCACCCCTCCACTTT.

This clone has only one observation. The rearrangement uses TRBV5-8 and TRBJ1-2; D is possibly TRBD1 (5 bases). This CDR3 contains 12 residues. The germline gives CDR1 SGHTS, CDR2 YDEGEE. The V and J ends lost 4 bases and 8 bases respectively, with 12 bases between them. The CDR3 here is CASSLAGYGYTF. For the CDR3, the DNA is TGTGCCAGCAGCCTTGCAGGGTACGGCTACACCTTC.

This chain connects TRBV11-3 to TRBJ2-1, with 9 bases aligning to TRBD1. The length of the CDR3 is 15 residues. CDR1 and CDR2 from the germline V gene are SGHNT and YENEEA. V shed 5 bases and J 6 bases; nucleotides not matched to a gene: 8. CDR3 protein: CASSPRQGVGNEQFF. CDR3 in DNA: TGTGCCAGCAGCCCCAGACAGGGGGTCGGCAATGAGCAGTTCTTC.

The genes are TRBV2 and TRBJ2-3; 9 positions agree with TRBD1. The germline CDR1 and CDR2 sequences are SNHLY and FYNNEI. The V segment lost 3 bases and the J segment 0 bases; nucleotides outside the gene matches: 4. The CDR3 is 16 residues long. In DNA, the CDR3 is TGTGCCAGCAGTGATTGGGACAGGGCTAGCACAGATACGCAGTATTTT. Amino acids: CASSDWDRASTDTQYF.

The rearrangement uses TRBV7-9 and TRBJ1-3; D possibly corresponds to TRBD1 (6 bases). Trimming stripped 5 bases from V and 0 bases from J, with 14 bases between. CDR1 and CDR2 (germline): SEHNR, FQNEAQ (reference sequence). The CDR3 contains 16 residues. The CDR3 sequence is CASSTGTSLSGNTIYF. The CDR3 region has the DNA TGTGCCAGCAGCACCGGGACAAGCCTCTCTGGAAACACCATATATTTT.

Details on this clone: The junction shows a germline mismatch at one end, possibly a read error. The chain links TRBV15 to TRBJ2-4; the D is unclear. This CDR3 spans 14 amino acids. Germline loops: CDR1 LNHNV, CDR2 YYDKDF (reference sequence). The CDR3, as DNA: TGTGCCACCAGCAGAGGGGTGGCCAAAAACAGTCAGTACTTC. Amino acid sequence: CATSRGVAKNSQYF.

The genes are TRBV2 and TRBJ1-2, with D possibly matching TRBD1 (5 bases). Looked up from germline, CDR1 is SNHLY and CDR2 is FYNNEI. The CDR3 runs 16 residues. With 5 bases removed from V and 4 bases from J, the gap between germline ends came to 20 bases. CDR3 in amino acids: CASSSPGGGQSYGYTF. As DNA, the CDR3 is TGTGCCAGCAGTTCCCCTGGGGGAGGGCAGAGCTATGGCTACACCTTC.

V is TRBV28 and J is TRBJ1-5, with D perhaps TRBD1 (5 bases). V dropped 2 bases and J dropped 7 bases, with 18 bases sitting between them. The CDR3 has 16 residues. Germline V gene data show CDR1 as MDHEN and CDR2 as SYDVKM. The CDR3 DNA follows: TGTGCCAGCAGTTTAAAGCCTCGGGGGTCGGGACAGCCCCAGCATTTT. It codes for CASSLKPRGSGQPQHF.

This chain links TRBV29-1 with TRBJ2-7, with D possibly matching TRBD2 (5 bases). Germline CDR1 and CDR2: SQVTM and ANQGSEA. The length of the CDR3 is 11 residues. V was pared by 3 bases and J by 2 bases, with 5 bases between. CDR3 protein: CSVEEAYEQYF. For the CDR3, the DNA is TGCAGCGTTGAGGAGGCCTACGAGCAGTACTTC.

The genes are TRBV11-2 and TRBJ2-3; 10 positions agree with TRBD2. Germline values: CDR1 SGHAT, CDR2 FQNNGV. The V segment lost 5 bases and the J segment 4 bases; nucleotides outside the gene matches: 9. This CDR3 has 16 residues. The CDR3 DNA reads TGTGCCAGCAGCCCACTAGCGGGAACAAGATCAGATACGCAGTATTTT. Protein sequence: CASSPLAGTRSDTQYF.

The V gene is TRBV9, the J gene TRBJ2-1, with D possibly TRBD1 on 5 matching bases. The CDR3 loop spans 14 amino acids. The V gene's germline CDR1 is SGDLS and CDR2 YYNGEE. Between the trimmed V and J ends, which lost 4 bases and 3 bases, there was a span of 11 bases. This CDR3 is CASSKAQDYNEQFF. Written as DNA, the CDR3 is TGTGCCAGCAGCAAAGCACAGGACTACAATGAGCAGTTCTTC.

The V and J genes are TRBV10-3 and TRBJ2-3, with TRBD1 matching over 7 bases. The CDR3 is 16 residues long. CDR1 ENHRY and CDR2 SYGVKD come from the germline V gene. After removal of 2 bases from V and 6 bases from J, the junction contained 11 bases not matched to a gene. The DNA of the CDR3 is TGTGCCATCAGTGAGCCAGACAGGGCCACATTGGATACGCAGTATTTT. Protein: CAISEPDRATLDTQYF.

The chain combines TRBV4-1 with TRBJ2-7, with 10 bases fitting TRBD2. CDR1 and CDR2 (germline): MGHRA, YSYEKL. Trimming at V came to 2 bases and at J to 4 bases, leaving 5 bases not matched to a gene. There are 15 residues in the CDR3. CDR3 region: CASSQQISGRYEQYF. CDR3 nucleotide sequence: TGCGCCAGCAGCCAACAGATTAGCGGGAGGTACGAGCAGTACTTC.

The chain is built from TRBV27 and TRBJ2-7; 9 positions match TRBD1. Unmatched junction bases numbered 14, after V lost 8 bases and J lost 6 bases. This CDR3 has 15 amino acids. The germline gives CDR1 MNHEY, CDR2 SMNVEV (reference sequence). The CDR3 nucleotides read TGTGCCAGCTCAGAATCCGGGACAGGGTCGCTCGAGCAGTACTTC. Protein product: CASSESGTGSLEQYF.

This clone has only one observation. The rearrangement uses TRBV9 and TRBJ2-5; a weak D match, TRBD1 (5 bases). The end of the DNA fits TRBJ2-7 better, so the J call may be wrong. Germline CDR1 and CDR2: SGDLS and YYNGEE. This CDR3 region has 14 residues. CDR3 region: CASSSNRWFGEQYF. The CDR3 DNA reads as TGTGCCAGCAGCAGCAACAGGTGGTTTGGCGAGCAGTACTTC.

The chain uses TRBV6-5 and TRBJ2-2; 9 bases map to TRBD2. This CDR3 comprises 16 residues. Trimming cost V 2 bases and J 6 bases; bases outside gene matches: 7. The germline CDR1 and CDR2 sequences are MNHEY and SVGAGI. CDR3 bases: TGTGCCAGCAGTTACACTAGCGGGCCCCATGCCGGGGAGCTGTTTTTT. This codes for CASSYTSGPHAGELFF.

The chain has TRBV10-2 and TRBJ1-1, with D possibly TRBD1 on 6 matching bases. Germline CDR1 and CDR2: WSHSY and SAAADI. Between the trimmed V and J ends, which lost 5 bases and 3 bases, there was a span of 10 bases. The CDR3 extends over 13 amino acids. The CDR3 loop is CASSYKGDTEAFF. The CDR3 DNA reads as TGCGCCAGCAGTTACAAGGGGGACACTGAAGCTTTCTTT.

This chain joins TRBV5-4 and TRBJ2-3, with 7 positions matching TRBD2. Germline assignment: CDR1 SGHNT and CDR2 YYREEE (reference sequence). The V gene end was trimmed by 9 bases and the J gene end by 2 bases; junction bases not matched to a gene: 9. The CDR3 runs to 14 residues. The CDR3 loop reads CAIKRGLLTDTQYF. The DNA of the CDR3 is TGTGCCATCAAGAGGGGACTACTCACAGATACGCAGTATTTT.

The genes are TRBV6-5 and TRBJ1-6; 7 bases line up with TRBD1. The germline V gene encodes CDR1 MNHEY and CDR2 SVGAGI. V shed 6 bases, J shed 10 bases, and the junction held 9 bases outside the gene matches. CDR3 length: 14 amino acids. CDR3 sequence: CASRRTGAESPLHF. The CDR3 nucleotides are TGTGCCAGCAGGAGAACAGGGGCGGAGTCACCCCTCCACTTT.

V is TRBV14 and J is TRBJ2-3; possibly TRBD2 for D (6 bases). The CDR3 contains 16 residues. V was trimmed by 1 base and J by 6 bases, leaving 17 bases between them. Per germline, CDR1 SGHDN and CDR2 FVKESK. The CDR3 DNA reads TGTGCCAGCAGCCAAGGTGATCGGGGCGGGGCGGATACGCAGTATTTT. This encodes CASSQGDRGGADTQYF.

CDR3 protein: CASSSRQNYEQYF. Here the CDR3 DNA reads TGTGCCAGCAGTTCCCGACAGAACTACGAGCAGTACTTC. The rearrangement joins TRBV27 to TRBJ2-7; tentatively, D is TRBD1 (5 bases). The ends were cut back, 4 bases at V and 3 bases at J, with 10 bases in the middle. Germline CDR1 and CDR2: MNHEY and SMNVEV (reference sequence). This CDR3 spans 13 amino acids.